This entry lists 12 T cell receptor beta chains sequenced from one sample in a study of blood T cell repertoires in COVID-19. TCRdb's table, derived via immunoSEQ multiplex PCR, lists solely in-frame clones and lacks some. The sample consists of around 81,000 clones, approximately 80% of them appearing once. Sequenced: peripheral blood. The receptors originated from a human donor in a cohort sampled during active COVID-19.

The sample holds a few counts of this clone. The genes are TRBV7-9 and TRBJ1-2; 8 bases fit TRBD1. J gave up 8 bases and V 7 bases, and 12 bases lay outside the gene matches. Per the germline V gene, CDR1 is SEHNR and CDR2 is FQNEAQ (reference sequence). The CDR3 loop spans 14 amino acids. The CDR3 region has the DNA TGTGCCAGCATCGAAGGGACAGGCGTAAAGGGCTACACCTTC. Residues: CASIEGTGVKGYTF. The full variable domain, rest sourced from reference TRBV7-9 and TRBJ1-2, is DTGVSQNPRHKITKRGQNVTFRCDPISEHNRLYWYRQTLGQGPEFLTYFQNEAQLEKSRLLSDRFSAERPKGSFSTLEIQRTEQGDSAMYLCASIEGTGVKGYTFGSGTRLTVV.

This chain connects TRBV5-5 to TRBJ1-4; a weak D match, TRBD1 (5 bases). CDR1 SGHKS and CDR2 YYEKEE come from the germline V gene (reference sequence). The V end lost 0 bases, the J end lost 4 bases, and 10 bases lay between the germline ends. The CDR3 totals 15 residues. CDR3 sequence (DNA): TGTGCCAGCAGCTTGGAAGGGGCTTATAATGAAAAACTGTTTTTT. It specifies CASSLEGAYNEKLFF.

The CDR3 coding sequence is TGTGCCAGCAGAGGGGGGACAGGGAGCAATCAGCCCCAGCATTTT. This codes for CASRGGTGSNQPQHF. The chain couples TRBV2 to TRBJ1-5; 9 bases match TRBD1. Germline V lookup: CDR1 SNHLY, CDR2 FYNNEI. V shed 6 bases and J 1 base; nucleotides not matched to a gene: 4. The CDR3 has 15 amino acids.

V gene TRBV27 combines with J gene TRBJ2-7, with TRBD1 identical over 7 bases. Trimming took 6 bases from V and 1 from J; bases not matched to a gene: 0. Germline CDR1 and CDR2: MNHEY and SMNVEV (reference sequence). The CDR3 spans 12 residues. CDR3 loop: CASRGQSYEQYF. CDR3 bases: TGTGCCAGCAGGGGACAGTCCTACGAGCAGTACTTC.

This chain uses TRBV7-9 with TRBJ1-6; TRBD1 matches 8 bases. CDR3 length equals 18 residues. Germline values: CDR1 SEHNR, CDR2 FQNEAQ (reference sequence). Trimming cost V 4 bases and J 9 bases; bases outside gene matches: 17. The CDR3 bases are TGTGCCAGCAGCTACATCCCCTTGACAGGGGCCAGCGGTTCACCCCTCCACTTT. The encoded protein is CASSYIPLTGASGSPLHF.

This clone is medium-sized by share. J is TRBJ1-2 and V is TRBV30; 8 bases line up with TRBD1. Trimming cost V 2 bases and J 6 bases; bases outside gene matches: 5. Germline V CDR1 and CDR2: GTSNPN, SVGIG (reference sequence). CDR3 size: 13 residues. CDR3 sequence: CAWSMTGVDGYTF. CDR3 nucleotides: TGTGCCTGGAGTATGACAGGGGTGGATGGCTACACCTTC.

The chain has TRBV28 and TRBJ2-5; no clear D. This CDR3 comprises 16 residues. CDR1 and CDR2 from the germline V gene are MDHEN and SYDVKM. Trimming removed 1 base at V and 1 base at J, with 13 bases between. The CDR3 is CASSLFGAALQETQYF. In nucleotides, the CDR3 is TGTGCCAGCAGTTTATTTGGTGCGGCTCTCCAAGAGACCCAGTACTTC. Combining the CDR3 with reference TRBV28 and TRBJ2-5 gives the whole variable domain DVKVTQSSRYLVKRTGEKVFLECVQDMDHENMFWYRQDPGLGLRLIYFSYDVKMKEKGDIPEGYSVSREKKERFSLILESASTNQTSMYLCASSLFGAALQETQYFGPGTRLLVL.

This chain uses TRBV5-1 with TRBJ2-5; D possibly corresponds to TRBD1 (7 bases). The V gene lost 5 bases and the J gene lost 5 bases, with 10 bases spanning the gap. In germline, CDR1 is SGHRS, CDR2 YFSETQ. The CDR3 has 12 amino acids. For the CDR3, the DNA is TGCGCCAGCAGGGCAGGGGGGGAGACCCAGTACTTC. Translated: CASRAGGETQYF. The full variable domain, in which reference TRBV5-1 and TRBJ2-5 provide the parts outside the CDR3, is KAGVTQTPRYLIKTRGQQVTLSCSPISGHRSVSWYQQTPGQGLQFLFEYFSETQRNKGNFPGRFSGRQFSNSRSEMNVSTLELGDSALYLCASRAGGETQYFGPGTRLLVL.

J is TRBJ1-1 and V is TRBV6-5, with D possibly matching TRBD1 (5 bases). CDR3 length: 13 amino acids. CDR1 is MNHEY, CDR2 SVGAGI, per germline. V was clipped by 3 bases and J by 4 bases, with 9 bases between them. CDR3 region: CASSYSQGTEAFF. In DNA, the CDR3 is TGTGCCAGCAGTTATTCCCAGGGCACTGAAGCTTTCTTT.

The chain recombines TRBV30 with TRBJ2-7, with a possible D match to TRBD1 (6 bases). In germline, CDR1 is GTSNPN, CDR2 SVGIG (reference sequence). The CDR3 is made up of 13 amino acids. V lost 1 base, J lost 4 bases, and 11 bases lay in between. CDR3 sequence: CAWSGTARYEQYV. The DNA for the CDR3 is TGTGCCTGGAGTGGGACAGCGAGATACGAGCAGTACGTC.

The gene calls are TRBV29-1 and TRBJ1-1; 7 bases fit TRBD1. V gave up 0 bases and J gave up 8 bases; unmatched junction bases: 0. There are 11 residues in the CDR3. Germline V lookup: CDR1 SQVTM, CDR2 ANQGSEA. CDR3 residues: CSVEETGEAFF. CDR3 in DNA: TGCAGCGTTGAAGAGACAGGGGAAGCTTTCTTT.

This sequence joins TRBV18 and TRBJ1-1; D is unresolved. The CDR3 is 12 residues long. The V end lost 2 bases, the J end lost 7 bases, and 8 bases lay between the germline ends. Germline assignment: CDR1 KGHSH and CDR2 LQKENI. This chain's CDR3 is CASSPTRGEAFF. The CDR3 coding sequence is TGTGCCAGCTCACCAACGCGCGGTGAAGCTTTCTTT. The complete variable domain, with remaining parts taken from reference TRBV18 and TRBJ1-1, reads NAGVMQNPRHLVRRRGQEARLRCSPMKGHSHVYWYRQLPEEGLKFMVYLQKENIIDESGMPKERFSAEFPKEGPSILRIQQVVRGDSAAYFCASSPTRGEAFFGQGTRLTVV.